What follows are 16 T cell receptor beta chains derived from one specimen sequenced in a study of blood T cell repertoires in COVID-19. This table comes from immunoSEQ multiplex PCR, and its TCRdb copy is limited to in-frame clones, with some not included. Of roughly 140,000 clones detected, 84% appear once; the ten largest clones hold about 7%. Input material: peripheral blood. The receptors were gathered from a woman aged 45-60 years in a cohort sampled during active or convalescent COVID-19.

DNA for the CDR3: TGCGCCAGCAGCCGGATCGACCGGGGCACAGATACGCAGTATTTT. It is translated as CASSRIDRGTDTQYF. This sequence joins TRBV4-1 and TRBJ2-3, with D unclear. CDR3 size: 15 residues. The germline CDR1 and CDR2 sequences are MGHRA and YSYEKL. Trimming shortened V by 4 bases and J by 1 base, and 12 bases separated the two germline ends.

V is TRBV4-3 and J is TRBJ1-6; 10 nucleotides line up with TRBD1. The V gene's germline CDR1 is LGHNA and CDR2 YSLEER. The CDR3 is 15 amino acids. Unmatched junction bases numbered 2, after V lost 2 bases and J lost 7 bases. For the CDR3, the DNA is TGCGCCAGCAGCCAAACGGGACAGGGGAATTCACCCCTCCACTTT. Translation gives CASSQTGQGNSPLHF.

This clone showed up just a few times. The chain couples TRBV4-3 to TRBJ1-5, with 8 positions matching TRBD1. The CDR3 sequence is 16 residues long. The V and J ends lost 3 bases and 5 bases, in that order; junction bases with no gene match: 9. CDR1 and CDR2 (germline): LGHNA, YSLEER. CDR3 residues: CASSQGAGQGDQPQHF. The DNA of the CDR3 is TGCGCCAGCAGCCAGGGGGCCGGACAGGGAGATCAGCCCCAGCATTTT.

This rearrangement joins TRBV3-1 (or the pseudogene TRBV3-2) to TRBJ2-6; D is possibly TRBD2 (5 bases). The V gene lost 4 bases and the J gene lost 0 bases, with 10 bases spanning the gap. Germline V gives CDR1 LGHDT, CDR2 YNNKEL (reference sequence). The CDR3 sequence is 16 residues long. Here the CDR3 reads CASSPDAGSGANVLTF. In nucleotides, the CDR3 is TGTGCCAGCAGCCCCGACGCGGGCTCTGGGGCCAACGTCCTGACTTTC.

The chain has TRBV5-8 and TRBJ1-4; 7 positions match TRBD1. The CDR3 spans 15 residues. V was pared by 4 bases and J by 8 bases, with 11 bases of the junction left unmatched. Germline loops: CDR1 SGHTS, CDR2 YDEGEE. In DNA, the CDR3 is TGTGCCAGCAGCGAAGAGGGGGCTAGCGGGGAAAAACTGTTTTTT. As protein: CASSEEGASGEKLFF.

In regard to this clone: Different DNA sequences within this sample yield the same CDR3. The DNA for the CDR3 is TGTGCCAGCAGTTTGACAGGACGGACTGAAGCTTTCTTT. Amino acid sequence: CASSLTGRTEAFF. The V call is TRBV27, the J call TRBJ1-1, with D possibly matching TRBD1 (6 bases). V was clipped by 3 bases and J by 5 bases, with 10 bases between them. The CDR3 runs 13 residues. Germline assignment: CDR1 MNHEY and CDR2 SMNVEV (reference sequence).

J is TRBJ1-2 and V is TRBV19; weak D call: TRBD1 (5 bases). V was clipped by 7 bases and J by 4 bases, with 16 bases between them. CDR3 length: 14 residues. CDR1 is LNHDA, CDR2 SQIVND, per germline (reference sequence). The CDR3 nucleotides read TGTGCCAGTACCTCAGGGTTTATTTCCTATGGCTACACCTTC. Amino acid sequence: CASTSGFISYGYTF.

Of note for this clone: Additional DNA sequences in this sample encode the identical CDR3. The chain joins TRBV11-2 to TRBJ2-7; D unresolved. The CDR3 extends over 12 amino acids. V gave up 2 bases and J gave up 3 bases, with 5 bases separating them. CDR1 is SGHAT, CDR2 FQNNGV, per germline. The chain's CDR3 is CASSLSGYEQYF. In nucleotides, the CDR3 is TGTGCCAGCAGCTTATCCGGCTACGAGCAGTACTTC.

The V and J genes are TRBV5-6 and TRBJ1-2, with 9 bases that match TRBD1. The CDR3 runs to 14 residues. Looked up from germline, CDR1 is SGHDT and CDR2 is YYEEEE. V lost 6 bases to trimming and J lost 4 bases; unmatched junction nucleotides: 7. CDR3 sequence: CASNNDRGVYGYTF. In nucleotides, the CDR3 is TGTGCCAGCAACAACGACAGGGGGGTCTATGGCTACACCTTC. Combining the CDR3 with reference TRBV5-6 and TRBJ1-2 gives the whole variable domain DAGVTQSPTHLIKTRGQQVTLRCSPKSGHDTVSWYQQALGQGPQFIFQYYEEEERQRGNFPDRFSGHQFPNYSSELNVNALLLGDSALYLCASNNDRGVYGYTFGSGTRLTVV.

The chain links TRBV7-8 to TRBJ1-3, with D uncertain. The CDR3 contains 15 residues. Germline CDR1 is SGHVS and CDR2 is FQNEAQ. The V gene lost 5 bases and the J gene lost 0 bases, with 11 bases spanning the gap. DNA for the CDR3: TGTGCCAGCAGCGATACAACAGACTCTGGAAACACCATATATTTT. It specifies CASSDTTDSGNTIYF.

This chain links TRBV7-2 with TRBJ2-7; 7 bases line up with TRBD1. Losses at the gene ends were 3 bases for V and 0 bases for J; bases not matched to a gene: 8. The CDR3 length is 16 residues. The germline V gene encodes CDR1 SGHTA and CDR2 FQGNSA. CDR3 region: CASSFLGQRSSYEQYF. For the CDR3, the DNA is TGTGCCAGCAGCTTCCTGGGACAGCGGAGCTCCTACGAGCAGTACTTC. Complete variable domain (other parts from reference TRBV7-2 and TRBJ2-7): GAGVSQSPSNKVTEKGKDVELRCDPISGHTALYWYRQSLGQGLEFLIYFQGNSAPDKSGLPSDRFSAERTGGSVSTLTIQRTQQEDSAVYLCASSFLGQRSSYEQYFGPGTRLTVT.

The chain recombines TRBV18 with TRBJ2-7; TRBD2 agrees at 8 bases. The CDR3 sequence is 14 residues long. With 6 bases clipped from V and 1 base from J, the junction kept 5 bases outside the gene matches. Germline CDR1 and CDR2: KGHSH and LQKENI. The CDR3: CASSTGLVSYEQYF. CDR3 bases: TGTGCCAGCTCCACGGGACTAGTTTCCTACGAGCAGTACTTC.

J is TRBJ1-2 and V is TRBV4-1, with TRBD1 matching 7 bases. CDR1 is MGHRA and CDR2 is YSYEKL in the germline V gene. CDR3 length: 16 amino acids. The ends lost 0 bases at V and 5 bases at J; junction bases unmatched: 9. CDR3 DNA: TGCGCCAGCAGCCAAGACGAAGGGACAGTGCGATATGGCTACACCTTC. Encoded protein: CASSQDEGTVRYGYTF.

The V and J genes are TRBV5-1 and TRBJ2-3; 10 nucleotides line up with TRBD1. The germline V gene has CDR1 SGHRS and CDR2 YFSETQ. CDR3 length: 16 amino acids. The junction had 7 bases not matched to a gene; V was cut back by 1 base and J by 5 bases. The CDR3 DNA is TGCGCCAGCAGCTTGTCTCCGGGACAGGGGAAAGATACGCAGTATTTT. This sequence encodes CASSLSPGQGKDTQYF.

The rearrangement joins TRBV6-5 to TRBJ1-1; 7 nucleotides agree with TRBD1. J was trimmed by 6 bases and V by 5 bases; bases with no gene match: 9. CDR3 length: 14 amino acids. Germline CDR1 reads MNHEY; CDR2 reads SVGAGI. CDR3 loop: CASSPQGKFAEAFF. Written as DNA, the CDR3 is TGTGCCAGCAGTCCACAGGGGAAGTTTGCTGAAGCTTTCTTT.

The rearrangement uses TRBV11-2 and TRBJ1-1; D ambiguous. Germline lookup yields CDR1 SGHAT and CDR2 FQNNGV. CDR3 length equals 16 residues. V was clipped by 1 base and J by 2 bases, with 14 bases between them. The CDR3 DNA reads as TGTGCCAGCAGCTTAGCCCTTGGAGGGAGTAACACTGAAGCTTTCTTT. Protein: CASSLALGGSNTEAFF.